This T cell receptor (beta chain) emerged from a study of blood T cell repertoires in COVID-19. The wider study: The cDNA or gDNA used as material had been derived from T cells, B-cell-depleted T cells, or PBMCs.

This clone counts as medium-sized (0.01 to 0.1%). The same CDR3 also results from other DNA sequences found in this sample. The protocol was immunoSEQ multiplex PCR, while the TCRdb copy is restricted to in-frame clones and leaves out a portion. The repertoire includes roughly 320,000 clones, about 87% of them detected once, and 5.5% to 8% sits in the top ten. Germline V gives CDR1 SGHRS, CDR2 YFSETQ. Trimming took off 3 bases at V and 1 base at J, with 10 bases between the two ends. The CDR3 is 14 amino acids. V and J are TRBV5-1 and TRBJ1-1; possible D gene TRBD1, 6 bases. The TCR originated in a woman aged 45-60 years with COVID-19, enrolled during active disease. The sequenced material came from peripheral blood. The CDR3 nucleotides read TGCGCCAGCAGCTCGAGGACAGCGAACACTGAAGCTTTCTTT. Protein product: CASSSRTANTEAFF. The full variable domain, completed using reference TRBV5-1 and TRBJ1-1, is KAGVTQTPRYLIKTRGQQVTLSCSPISGHRSVSWYQQTPGQGLQFLFEYFSETQRNKGNFPGRFSGRQFSNSRSEMNVSTLELGDSALYLCASSSRTANTEAFFGQGTRLTVV.